This T cell receptor (beta chain) was captured in a study of blood T cell repertoires in COVID-19. For the study at large: Sources were T cells, B-cell-depleted T cells, or PBMCs; the material itself was cDNA or gDNA.

Only in-frame clones appear in the TCRdb table, and some are missing; sequencing was by immunoSEQ multiplex PCR. The sample includes 100,000 or so clones, about 95% of them seen just once. The J segment lost 3 bases and the V segment lost 11 bases, leaving 9 bases of the junction unmatched. Germline CDR1 LNHDA, CDR2 SQIVND (reference sequence). The CDR3 covers 15 residues. The sequence was obtained from a human donor with active COVID-19. The donor label of this sample is uncertain. Sample: peripheral blood. V usage is TRBV19 and J usage is TRBJ2-2; 10 positions agree with TRBD2. The CDR3 protein is CACQRGGLDTGELFF. DNA of the CDR3: TGTGCCTGCCAGCGGGGGGGCTTAGACACCGGGGAGCTGTTTTTT.